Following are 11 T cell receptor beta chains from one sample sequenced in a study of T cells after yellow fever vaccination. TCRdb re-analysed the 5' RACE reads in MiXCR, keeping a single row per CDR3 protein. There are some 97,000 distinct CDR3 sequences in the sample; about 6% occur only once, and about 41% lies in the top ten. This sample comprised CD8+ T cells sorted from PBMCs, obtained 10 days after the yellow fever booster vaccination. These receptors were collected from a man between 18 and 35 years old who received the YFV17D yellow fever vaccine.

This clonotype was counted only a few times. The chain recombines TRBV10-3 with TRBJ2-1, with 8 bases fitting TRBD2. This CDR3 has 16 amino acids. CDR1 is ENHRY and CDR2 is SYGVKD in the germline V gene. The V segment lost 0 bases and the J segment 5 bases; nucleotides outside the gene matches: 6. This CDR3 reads CAISESGGGPDNEQFF. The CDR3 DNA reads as TGTGCCATCAGTGAGTCCGGGGGGGGGCCGGACAATGAGCAGTTCTTC.

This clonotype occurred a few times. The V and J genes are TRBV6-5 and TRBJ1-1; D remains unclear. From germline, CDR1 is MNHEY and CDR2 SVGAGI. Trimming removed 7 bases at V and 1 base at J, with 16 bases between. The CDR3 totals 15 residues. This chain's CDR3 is CASKTGRWGNTEAFF. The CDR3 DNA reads TGTGCCAGCAAAACTGGCCGATGGGGGAACACTGAAGCTTTCTTT.

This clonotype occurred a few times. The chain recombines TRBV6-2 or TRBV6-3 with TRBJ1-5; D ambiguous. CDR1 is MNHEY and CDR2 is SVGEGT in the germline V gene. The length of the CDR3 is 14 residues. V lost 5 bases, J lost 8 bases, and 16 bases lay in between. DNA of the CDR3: TGTGCCAGCAGTGGTGACTCCACCGCGGAGCCCCAGCATTTT. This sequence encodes CASSGDSTAEPQHF.

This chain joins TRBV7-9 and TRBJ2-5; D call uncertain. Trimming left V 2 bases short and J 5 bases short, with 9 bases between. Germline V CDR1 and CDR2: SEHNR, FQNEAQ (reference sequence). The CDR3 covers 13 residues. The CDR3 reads CASSLRVTETQYF. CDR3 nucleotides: TGTGCCAGCAGCTTAAGGGTAACGGAGACCCAGTACTTC.

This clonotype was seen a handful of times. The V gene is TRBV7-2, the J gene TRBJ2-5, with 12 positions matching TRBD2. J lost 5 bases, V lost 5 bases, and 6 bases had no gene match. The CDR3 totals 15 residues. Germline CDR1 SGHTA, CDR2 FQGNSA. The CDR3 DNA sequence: TGTGCCAGCAGCGCGGGACTAGCGGGTTCTGAGACCCAGTACTTC. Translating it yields CASSAGLAGSETQYF.

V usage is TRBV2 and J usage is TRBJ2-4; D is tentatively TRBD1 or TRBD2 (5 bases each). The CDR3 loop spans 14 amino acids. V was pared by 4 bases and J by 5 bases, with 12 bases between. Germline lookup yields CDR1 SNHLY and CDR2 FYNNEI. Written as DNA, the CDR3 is TGTGCCAGCAGTGTTATCGGGGACGAAAACATTCAGTACTTC. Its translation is CASSVIGDENIQYF. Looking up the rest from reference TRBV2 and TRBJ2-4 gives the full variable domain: EPEVTQTPSHQVTQMGQEVILRCVPISNHLYFYWYRQILGQKVEFLVSFYNNEISEKSEIFDDQFSVERPDGSNFTLKIRSTKLEDSAMYFCASSVIGDENIQYFGAGTRLSVL.

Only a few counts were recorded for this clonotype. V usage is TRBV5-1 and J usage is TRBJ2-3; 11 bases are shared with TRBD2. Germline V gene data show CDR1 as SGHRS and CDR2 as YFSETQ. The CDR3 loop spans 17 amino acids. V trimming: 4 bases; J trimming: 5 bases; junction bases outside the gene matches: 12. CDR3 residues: CASSPSLAGGPIDTQYF. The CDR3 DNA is TGCGCCAGCAGCCCTTCCTTAGCGGGGGGGCCAATAGATACGCAGTATTTT.

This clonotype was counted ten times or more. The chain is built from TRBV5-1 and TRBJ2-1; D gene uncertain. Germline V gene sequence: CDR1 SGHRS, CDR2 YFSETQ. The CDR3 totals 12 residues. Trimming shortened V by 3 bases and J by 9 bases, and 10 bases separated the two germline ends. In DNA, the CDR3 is TGCGCCAGCAGCTACGGCTCCATTGAGCAGTTCTTC. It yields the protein CASSYGSIEQFF.

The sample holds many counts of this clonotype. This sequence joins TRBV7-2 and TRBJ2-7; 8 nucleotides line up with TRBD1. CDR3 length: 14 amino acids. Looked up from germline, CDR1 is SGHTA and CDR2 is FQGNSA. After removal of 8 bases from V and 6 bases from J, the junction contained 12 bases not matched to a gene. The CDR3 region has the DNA TGTGCCAGCGTCCCCGGACAGGGCTTTTTCGAGCAGTACTTC. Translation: CASVPGQGFFEQYF.

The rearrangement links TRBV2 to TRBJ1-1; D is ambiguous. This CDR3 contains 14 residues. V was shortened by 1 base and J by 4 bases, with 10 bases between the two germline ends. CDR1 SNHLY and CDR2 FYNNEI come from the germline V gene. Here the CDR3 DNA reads TGTGCCAGCAGTGAAGGGGTGGCGAGCACTGAAGCTTTCTTT. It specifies CASSEGVASTEAFF.

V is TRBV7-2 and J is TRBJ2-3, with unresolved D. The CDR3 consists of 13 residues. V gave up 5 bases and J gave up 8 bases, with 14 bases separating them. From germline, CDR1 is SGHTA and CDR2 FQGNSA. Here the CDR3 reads CASSPYRQSTQYF. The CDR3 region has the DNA TGTGCCAGCAGCCCTTACCGGCAGAGTACGCAGTATTTT.